This TCR beta chain is drawn from a study of T cells in Graves' hyperthyroidism and ophthalmopathy. Hyperthyroidism patients were newly diagnosed, had disease duration under 2 months, and were aged 18 to 65 years. Exclusion followed for patients with uncontrolled infection, other autoimmune disease, pregnancy or lactation. Each 10 ml fresh peripheral blood draw supplied the PBMCs. Amplified regions were TCR beta CDR3 sequences from RNA transcripts. The TCR CDR3 first-round RT-PCR relied on the HTBI primer set. TCRdb processed the multiplex PCR reads anew with MiXCR; each CDR3 protein has one entry. The data contain about 590,000 distinct CDR3 sequences, around 14% of them singletons. The CDR3 runs to 15 residues. The germline CDR1 and CDR2 sequences are SEHNR and FQNEAQ (reference sequence). With V trimmed by 1 base and J by 4 bases, 6 bases remained unmatched. Study findings and constraints: Ophthalmopathy cases were set apart from stable hyperthyroidism by a 13 V-J model.

In this sample, this clonotype turned up many times. The antigen remains unidentified. This sequence originates from a woman younger than 45 with Graves' hyperthyroidism. The gene calls are TRBV7-9 and TRBJ1-2; 7 nucleotides line up with TRBD1. Material: blood. The CDR3 reads CASSLVGGSVYGYTF. The CDR3 nucleotides read TGTGCCAGCAGCTTAGTAGGGGGCTCGGTCTATGGCTACACCTTC.